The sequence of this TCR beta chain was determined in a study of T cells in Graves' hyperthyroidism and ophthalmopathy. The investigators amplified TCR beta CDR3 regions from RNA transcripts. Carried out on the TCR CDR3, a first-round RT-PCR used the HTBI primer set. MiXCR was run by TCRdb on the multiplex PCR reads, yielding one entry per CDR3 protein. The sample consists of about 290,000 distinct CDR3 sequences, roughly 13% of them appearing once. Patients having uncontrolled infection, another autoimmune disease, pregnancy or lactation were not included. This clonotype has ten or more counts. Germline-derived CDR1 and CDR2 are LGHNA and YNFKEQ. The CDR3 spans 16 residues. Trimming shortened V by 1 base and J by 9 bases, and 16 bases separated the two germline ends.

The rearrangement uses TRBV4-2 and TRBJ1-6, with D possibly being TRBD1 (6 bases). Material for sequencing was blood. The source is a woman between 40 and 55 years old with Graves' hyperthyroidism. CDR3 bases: TGTGCCAGCAGCCAAGGTGGGGGAAGGGGGGGTTCACCCCTCCACTTT. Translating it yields CASSQGGGRGGSPLHF.